This T cell receptor (beta chain) was profiled in a study of OX40 agonist ivuxolimab in advanced cancers. Data came from immunoSEQ multiplex PCR; TCRdb stores just in-frame clones and leaves some out. Found here are about 79,000 clones, roughly 88% of them singletons; the top ten hold around 4.3%. The sample was CD4+ or CD8+ T cells sorted from blood, taken in a trial of the OX40 agonist ivuxolimab. The receptor was isolated from an adult with an advanced solid tumor such as melanoma, head and neck, liver or kidney cancer.

The CDR3 loop is CASSEVDREFYEQYF. CDR3 in DNA: TGTGCCAGCAGTGAAGTAGACAGGGAATTCTACGAGCAGTACTTC. The V and J genes are TRBV6-1 and TRBJ2-7, with TRBD1 matching over 7 bases. The J segment lost 3 bases and the V segment lost 1 base, leaving 6 bases of the junction unmatched. The germline CDR1 and CDR2 sequences are MNHNS and SASEGT. The CDR3 is made up of 15 amino acids.